Each of the 4 T cell receptor beta chains below was sequenced from the same sample in a study of blood T cells in healthy people across ages. With a J-beta primer mix and a sample-barcoded 5' primer, a second PCR ran 7 to 11 cycles. From the 5' RACE reads, TCRdb called clonotypes with MiXCR, one entry per CDR3 protein. The data show 920,000 or so distinct CDR3 sequences, over 35% seen once. Sequenced: blood. These receptors were collected from a woman aged 55-70 years in good health.

This chain connects TRBV6-5 to TRBJ1-1; D gene uncertain. This CDR3 contains 13 residues. V was trimmed by 7 bases and J by 2 bases, leaving 11 bases between them. Germline V gene lookup returns CDR1 MNHEY and CDR2 SVGAGI. The CDR3 nucleotides are TGTGCCAGCACCCGGGCGAGAAACACTGAAGCTTTCTTT. Its protein is CASTRARNTEAFF.

This clonotype was found a few times. The genes are TRBV3-1 and TRBJ1-2, with TRBD1 as a possible D gene (6 bases). The CDR3 covers 14 residues. Germline lookup yields CDR1 LGHDT and CDR2 YNNKEL (reference sequence). The V end lost 2 bases, the J end lost 1 base, and 8 bases lay between the germline ends. The CDR3 nucleotides read TGTGCCAGCAGCCAATGGACAGATAACTATGGCTACACCTTC. This gives the protein CASSQWTDNYGYTF. The whole variable domain, remainder taken from reference TRBV3-1 and TRBJ1-2, is DTAVSQTPKYLVTQMGNDKSIKCEQNLGHDTMYWYKQDSKKFLKIMFSYNNKELIINETVPNRFSPKSPDKAHLNLHINSLELGDSAVYFCASSQWTDNYGYTFGSGTRLTVV.

In the case of this clonotype: Since a much larger clone is just one base distant, this may be a read error. The chain uses TRBV5-1 and TRBJ2-5; 10 nucleotides agree with TRBD2. This CDR3 comprises 16 residues. Germline V lookup: CDR1 SGHRS, CDR2 YFSETQ. V trimming: 4 bases; J trimming: 9 bases; junction bases outside the gene matches: 15. The CDR3 sequence is CASSAFAAGGPVAQYF. DNA for the CDR3: TGCGCCAGCAGCGCCTTCGCAGCGGGAGGGCCCGTGGCCCAGTACTTC.

This chain joins TRBV20-1 and TRBJ2-1; a possible D gene is TRBD2 (6 bases). V gave up 4 bases and J gave up 0 bases, with 10 bases separating them. Per germline, CDR1 DFQATT and CDR2 SNEGSKA (reference sequence). This CDR3 comprises 14 residues. CDR3 loop: CSAKWEASYNEQFF. For the CDR3, the DNA is TGCAGTGCTAAGTGGGAGGCCTCCTACAATGAGCAGTTCTTC.